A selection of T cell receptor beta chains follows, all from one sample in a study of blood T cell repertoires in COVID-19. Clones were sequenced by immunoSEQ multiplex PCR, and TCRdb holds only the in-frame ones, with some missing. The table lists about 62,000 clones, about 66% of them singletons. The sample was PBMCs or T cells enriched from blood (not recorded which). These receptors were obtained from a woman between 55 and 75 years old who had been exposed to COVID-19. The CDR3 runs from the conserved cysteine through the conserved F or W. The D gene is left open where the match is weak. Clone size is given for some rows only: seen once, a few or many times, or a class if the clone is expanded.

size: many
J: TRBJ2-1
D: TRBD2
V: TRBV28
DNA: TGTGCCGGGAGAAGGGGACTAGCGGTGGGTGAGCAGTTCTTC
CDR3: CAGRRGLAVGEQFF

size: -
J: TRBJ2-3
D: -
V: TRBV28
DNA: TGTGCCAGCACAGCGGGTGCGAATACGCAGTATTTT
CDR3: CASTAGANTQYF

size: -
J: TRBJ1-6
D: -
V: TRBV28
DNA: TGTGCCAGCAGTTTAGACAGTAATTCACCCCTCCACTTT
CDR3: CASSLDSNSPLHF

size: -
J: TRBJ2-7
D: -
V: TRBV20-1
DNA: TGCAGTGCTAGTGCTGTTTACGAGCAGTACTTC
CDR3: CSASAVYEQYF

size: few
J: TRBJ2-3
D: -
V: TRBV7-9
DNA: TGTGCCAGCAGCTTAGGGGGCCTGGGGACGCAGTATTTT
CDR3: CASSLGGLGTQYF

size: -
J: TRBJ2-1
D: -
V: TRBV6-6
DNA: TGTGCCAGCAGTCCCCACGGTAGCGGAACAACCGGCAATGAGCAGTTCTTC
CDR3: CASSPHGSGTTGNEQFF

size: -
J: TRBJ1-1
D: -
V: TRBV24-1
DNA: TGTGCCACCAGTGACCCCTCTTCGGGGAACACTGAAGCTTTCTTT
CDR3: CATSDPSSGNTEAFF

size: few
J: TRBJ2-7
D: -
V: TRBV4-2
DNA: TGTGCCAGCAGCCAAGAGGAGATTCCGGGAAACGAGCAGTACTTC
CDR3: CASSQEEIPGNEQYF

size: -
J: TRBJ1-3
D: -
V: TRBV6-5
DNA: TGTGCCAGCAGCGTTGGCGGAAACACCATATATTTT
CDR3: CASSVGGNTIYF

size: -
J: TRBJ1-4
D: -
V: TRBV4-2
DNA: TGTGCCAGCAGCCAAGTTGGGGCCGAAAAACTGTTTTTT
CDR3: CASSQVGAEKLFF

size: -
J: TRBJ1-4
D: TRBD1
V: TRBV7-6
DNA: TGTGCCAGCAGCGTAGAGACAGGGGATAATGAAAAACTGTTTTTT
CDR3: CASSVETGDNEKLFF

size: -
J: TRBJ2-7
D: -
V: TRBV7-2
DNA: TGTGCCAGCAGCTTAGGACAGAGCGTATACGAGCAGTACTTC
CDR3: CASSLGQSVYEQYF

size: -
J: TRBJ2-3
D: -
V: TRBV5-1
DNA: TGCGCCAGCAGCCGGGGACTGCAAGACACAGATACGCAGTATTTT
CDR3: CASSRGLQDTDTQYF

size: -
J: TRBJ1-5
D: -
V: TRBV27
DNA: TGTGCCAGCAGAGGGGCCTTTAGCAATCAGCCCCAGCATTTT
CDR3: CASRGAFSNQPQHF

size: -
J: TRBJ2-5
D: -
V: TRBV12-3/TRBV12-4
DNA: TGTGCCAGCAGTTACAGGCTTGCGGAGACCCAGTACTTC
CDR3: CASSYRLAETQYF

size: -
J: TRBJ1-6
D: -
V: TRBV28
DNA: TGTGCCAGCAGTCTTTCGGGGGGCTGGAATTCACCCCTCCACTTT
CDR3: CASSLSGGWNSPLHF

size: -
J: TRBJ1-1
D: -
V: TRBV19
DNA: TGTGCCACCCGGGTCCCTGGGAACACTGAAGCTTTCTTT
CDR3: CATRVPGNTEAFF

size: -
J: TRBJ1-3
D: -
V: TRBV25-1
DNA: TGTGCCAGCAGTCGTGGAAACACCATATATTTT
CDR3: CASSRGNTIYF

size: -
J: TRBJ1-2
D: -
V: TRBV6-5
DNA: TGTGCCAGCAGGGACAGCTCTTCCAATCCCTACACCTTC
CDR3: CASRDSSSNPYTF

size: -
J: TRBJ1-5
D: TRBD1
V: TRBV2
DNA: TGTGCCAGCAGCGGACAGGATCATCAGCCCCAGCATTTT
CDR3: CASSGQDHQPQHF

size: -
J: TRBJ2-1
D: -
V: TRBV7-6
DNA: TGTGCCAGCAGCTCCGGGACTTACAATGAGCAGTTCTTC
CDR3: CASSSGTYNEQFF

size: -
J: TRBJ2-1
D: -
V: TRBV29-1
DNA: TGCAGCGTTCTGTTCAGGACAACCCTCTACAATGAGCAGTTCTTC
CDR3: CSVLFRTTLYNEQFF

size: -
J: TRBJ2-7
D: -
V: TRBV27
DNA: TGTGCCAGCAGTTCTACCGGGACTCCTAAAGAATCGAACTTC
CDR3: CASSSTGTPKESNF

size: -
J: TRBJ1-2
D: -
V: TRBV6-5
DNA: TGTGCCAGCAGTCGTGTAGGGGGCTATGGCTACACCTTC
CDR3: CASSRVGGYGYTF

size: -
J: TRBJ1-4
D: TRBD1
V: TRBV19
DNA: TGTGCCAGTAGTCGACGGGGGGACAGGAGAAATGAAAAACTGTTTTTT
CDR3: CASSRRGDRRNEKLFF

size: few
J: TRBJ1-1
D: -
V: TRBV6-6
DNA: TGTGCCAGCACCCATGGCCCCGAAGCTTTCTTT
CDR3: CASTHGPEAFF

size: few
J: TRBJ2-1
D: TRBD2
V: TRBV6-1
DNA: TGTGCCAGCAGTGGAGCGGGAGAATCGGGAGAGCAGTTCTTC
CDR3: CASSGAGESGEQFF

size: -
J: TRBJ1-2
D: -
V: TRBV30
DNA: TGTGCCTGGGGTGTGCGGAGGCGGGTTAACTATGGCTACACCTTC
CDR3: CAWGVRRRVNYGYTF

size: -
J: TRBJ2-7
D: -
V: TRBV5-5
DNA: TGTGCCAGCAGCTTGGAGGGGTACGAGCAGTACTTC
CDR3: CASSLEGYEQYF

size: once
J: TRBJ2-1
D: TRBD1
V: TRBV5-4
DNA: TGTGCCAGCAGCCCCCGGACAGGGGGGAATGAGCAGTTCTTC
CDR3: CASSPRTGGNEQFF

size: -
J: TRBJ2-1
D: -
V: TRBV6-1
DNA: TGTGCCAGCAGTGACGCCCGGACTGGCAATGAGCAGTTCTTC
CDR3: CASSDARTGNEQFF

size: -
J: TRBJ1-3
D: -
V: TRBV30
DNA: TGTGCCTGGAGGGAGGCGCTCTCTGGAAACACCATATATTTT
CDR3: CAWREALSGNTIYF

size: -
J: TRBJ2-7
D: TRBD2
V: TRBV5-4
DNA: TGTGCCAGCAGCTCCGAGGGGGGACTAGCGGGAAGTGGCTACGAGCAGTACTTC
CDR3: CASSSEGGLAGSGYEQYF

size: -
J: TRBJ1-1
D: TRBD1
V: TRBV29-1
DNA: TGCAGCGCTCTCTCCGGGACAGGGAACACTGAAGCTTTCTTT
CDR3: CSALSGTGNTEAFF

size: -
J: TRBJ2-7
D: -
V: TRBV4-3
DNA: TGCGCCAGCAGCCAGGGACTGGGAAGCTCCTACGAGCAGTACTTC
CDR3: CASSQGLGSSYEQYF

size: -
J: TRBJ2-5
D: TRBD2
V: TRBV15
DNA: TGTGCCACCAGCAGAGCCGTAGCGGGACAGTACTTC
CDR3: CATSRAVAGQYF

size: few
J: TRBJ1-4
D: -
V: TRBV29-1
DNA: TGCAGCGTTGTTAGAGACACAGGGGAAAAACTGTTTTTT
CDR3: CSVVRDTGEKLFF

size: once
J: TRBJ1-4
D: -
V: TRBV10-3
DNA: TGTGCCATCAGGCCGGGACTAAATGAAAAACTGTTTTTT
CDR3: CAIRPGLNEKLFF

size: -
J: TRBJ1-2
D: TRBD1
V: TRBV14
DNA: TGTGCCAGCAGCCAGGGGACAGGGCTTGTTTTTGGCTACACCTTC
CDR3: CASSQGTGLVFGYTF

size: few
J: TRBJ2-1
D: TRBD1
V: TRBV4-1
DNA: TGCGCCAGCAGCCGCCAACAGGGGGCTCTCTACAATGAGCAGTTCTTC
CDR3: CASSRQQGALYNEQFF

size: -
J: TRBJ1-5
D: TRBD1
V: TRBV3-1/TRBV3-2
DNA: TGTGCCAGCAGCCAGGGACAGAATCTGGGTTGCAATCAGCCCCAGCATTTT
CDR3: CASSQGQNLGCNQPQHF

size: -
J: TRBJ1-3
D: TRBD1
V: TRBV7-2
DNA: TGTGCCAGCAGCTTACACAGGGGGAAAGCTGGAAACACCATATATTTT
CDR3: CASSLHRGKAGNTIYF

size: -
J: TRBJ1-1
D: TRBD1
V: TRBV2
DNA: TGTGCCAGCAGTTCAGACAGGGCCACTGAAGCTTTCTTT
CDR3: CASSSDRATEAFF

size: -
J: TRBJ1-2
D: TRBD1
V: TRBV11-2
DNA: TGTGCCAGCAGCCGGCACAGGGGTGGGGGCTACACCTTC
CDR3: CASSRHRGGGYTF

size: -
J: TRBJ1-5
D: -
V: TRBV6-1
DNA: TGTGCCAGCAGTGAGGGACATACTAGCAATCAGCCCCAGCATTTT
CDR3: CASSEGHTSNQPQHF

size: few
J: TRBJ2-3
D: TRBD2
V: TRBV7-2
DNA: TGTGCCAGCAGCCGGACTAGCGGGGGGGCATCGGATACGCAGTATTTT
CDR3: CASSRTSGGASDTQYF

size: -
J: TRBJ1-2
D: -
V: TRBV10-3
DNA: TGTGCCATCAGTGATACGGAGTACTATGGCTACACCTTC
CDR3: CAISDTEYYGYTF

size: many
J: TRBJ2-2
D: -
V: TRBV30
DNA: TGTGCCTGGAAAAACGGAGCCACCGACACCGGGGAGCTGTTTTTT
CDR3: CAWKNGATDTGELFF

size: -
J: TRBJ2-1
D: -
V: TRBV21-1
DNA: TGTGCCAGCAGCAAGTGGGCGGCTGGTCCGGGAGGTCAGGGGAATGAGCAGTTCTTC
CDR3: CASSKWAAGPGGQGNEQFF

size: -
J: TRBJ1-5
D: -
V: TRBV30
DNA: TGTGCCTGGAGTGGGGCAGGCAAGCAAGATCAGCCCCAGCATTTT
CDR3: CAWSGAGKQDQPQHF